Shown below are 23 T cell receptor beta chains from a single sample sequenced in a study of T cell responses to AZD1222 COVID-19 vaccine. The method was immunoSEQ multiplex PCR; TCRdb's version includes in-frame clones alone and lacks a portion of them. Of about 130,000 clones listed, around 90% are singletons. Sequencing was performed on peripheral blood, taken 28 days after the second AZD1222 dose. These receptors originate from an adult who received the AZD1222 COVID-19 vaccine.

V and J are TRBV19 and TRBJ2-4; the match to TRBD2 covers 7 bases. In germline, CDR1 is LNHDA, CDR2 SQIVND (reference sequence). V shed 3 bases, J shed 6 bases, and the junction held 5 bases outside the gene matches. This CDR3 region has 14 residues. CDR3 region: CASSILAEINIQYF. CDR3 nucleotides: TGTGCCAGTAGTATCCTAGCGGAAATAAACATTCAGTACTTC.

The chain joins TRBV3-1 (or the pseudogene TRBV3-2) to TRBJ1-5, with D uncertain. This CDR3 is 16 amino acids long. Trimming cost V 1 base and J 6 bases, with 16 bases left between them. In germline, CDR1 is LGHDT, CDR2 YNNKEL (reference sequence). CDR3 sequence reads: CASSQGFAASGQPQHF. The CDR3 DNA reads TGTGCCAGCAGCCAAGGTTTTGCGGCCTCGGGTCAGCCCCAGCATTTT.

The genes are TRBV19 and TRBJ1-5; 7 bases are shared with TRBD1. Germline values: CDR1 LNHDA, CDR2 SQIVND (reference sequence). V trimming: 9 bases; J trimming: 0 bases; junction bases outside the gene matches: 11. The CDR3 contains 16 residues. CDR3 region: CASGSGQPYSNQPQHF. The CDR3 nucleotides are TGTGCCAGCGGTTCGGGACAGCCCTATAGCAATCAGCCCCAGCATTTT.

The V and J genes are TRBV27 and TRBJ2-7, with 10 positions matching TRBD1. The CDR3 contains 15 residues. Germline loops: CDR1 MNHEY, CDR2 SMNVEV (reference sequence). With V trimmed by 8 bases and J by 4 bases, 11 bases remained unmatched. The CDR3 protein is CASSSPGQGFYEQYF. In nucleotides, the CDR3 is TGTGCCAGCTCCTCCCCGGGACAGGGGTTTTACGAGCAGTACTTC.

The chain employs TRBV7-3 and TRBJ2-3; TRBD1 agrees at 8 bases. V was clipped by 4 bases and J by 3 bases; unmatched bases: 6. The CDR3 runs 15 residues. Per germline, CDR1 SGHTA and CDR2 FQGTGA. The CDR3 DNA reads TGTGCCAGCAGCTCGCAGGGGGCTTCGACAGATACGCAGTATTTT. As protein: CASSSQGASTDTQYF.

This chain connects TRBV19 to TRBJ1-2; D is possibly TRBD1 (6 bases). Trimming took off 9 bases at V and 6 bases at J, with 14 bases between the two ends. The CDR3 length is 12 residues. Germline CDR1 and CDR2: LNHDA and SQIVND (reference sequence). In DNA form, the CDR3 reads TGTGCCAGCAGAGATAACAGGGATGGCTACACCTTC. Encoded protein: CASRDNRDGYTF.

J is TRBJ2-3 and V is TRBV7-3, with no clear D. V lost 2 bases and J 2 bases, leaving 20 bases between the germline ends. CDR1 is SGHTA and CDR2 is FQGTGA in the germline V gene. CDR3 length equals 18 residues. CDR3 sequence reads: CASSLPQGSPTITDTQYF. DNA of the CDR3: TGTGCCAGCAGCTTACCGCAAGGTAGCCCGACGATCACAGATACGCAGTATTTT.

The chain is built from TRBV2 and TRBJ2-1; D ambiguous. V was cut by 6 bases and J by 0 bases, with 9 bases left in between. The CDR3 covers 14 residues. The germline V gene has CDR1 SNHLY and CDR2 FYNNEI. CDR3 coding DNA: TGTGCCAGCAGAACCGGTAGCTCCTACAATGAGCAGTTCTTC. This gives the protein CASRTGSSYNEQFF.

This clone was seen a single time. The V and J genes are TRBV9 and TRBJ2-1; 7 positions match TRBD1. This CDR3 is 13 amino acids long. Germline assignment: CDR1 SGDLS and CDR2 YYNGEE. Germline trimming cut 4 bases from V and 6 bases from J; bases unmatched to any gene: 4. The DNA for the CDR3 is TGTGCCAGCAGCACTTGGGACAGCAATGAGCAGTTCTTC. Its translation: CASSTWDSNEQFF. Filled out from reference TRBV9 and TRBJ2-1, the complete variable domain reads DSGVTQTPKHLITATGQRVTLRCSPRSGDLSVYWYQQSLDQGLQFLIQYYNGEERAKGNILERFSAQQFPDLHSELNLSSLELGDSALYFCASSTWDSNEQFFGPGTRLTVL.

The gene calls are TRBV6-5 and TRBJ1-1; TRBD1 is a possible D gene (5 bases). From germline, CDR1 is MNHEY and CDR2 SVGAGI. The CDR3 length is 14 residues. V shed 6 bases and J shed 1 base, with 12 bases lying between them. CDR3 in DNA: TGTGCCAGCAGGATCCAAGGGGAGAACACTGAAGCTTTCTTT. This sequence encodes CASRIQGENTEAFF.

V usage is TRBV15 and J usage is TRBJ1-6; a possible D gene is TRBD1 (5 bases). V lost 6 bases to trimming and J lost 0 bases, with 12 bases between them. The CDR3 has 16 residues. Per the germline V gene, CDR1 is LNHNV and CDR2 is YYDKDF (reference sequence). CDR3 amino acids: CATRGSGGSYNSPLHF. Here the CDR3 DNA reads TGTGCCACCAGAGGTAGCGGGGGCTCCTATAATTCACCCCTCCACTTT.

The chain uses TRBV19 and TRBJ2-3; the D gene is possibly TRBD2 (6 bases). This CDR3 spans 14 amino acids. Germline V gene sequence: CDR1 LNHDA, CDR2 SQIVND (reference sequence). Trimming pared 5 bases from V and 1 base from J, leaving 10 bases between. CDR3 coding DNA: TGTGCCAGTAGTCTCGGCGGGGGCACAGATACGCAGTATTTT. This gives the protein CASSLGGGTDTQYF. The full variable domain, its missing parts supplied by reference TRBV19 and TRBJ2-3, is DGGITQSPKYLFRKEGQNVTLSCEQNLNHDAMYWYRQDPGQGLRLIYYSQIVNDFQKGDIAEGYSVSREKKESFPLTVTSAQKNPTAFYLCASSLGGGTDTQYFGPGTRLTVL.

This clone was counted a few times. The gene calls are TRBV9 and TRBJ1-3; no clear D gene. CDR1 SGDLS and CDR2 YYNGEE come from the germline V gene. V was shortened by 0 bases and J by 2 bases, with 12 bases between the two germline ends. This CDR3 is built from 16 residues. The CDR3 loop reads CASSVGSVVTGNTIYF. CDR3 nucleotides: TGTGCCAGCAGCGTAGGATCGGTCGTAACTGGAAACACCATATATTTT.

CDR3 bases: TGCGCCAGCAGCCAAGGGGCGAGGGCCTACGAGCAGTACTTC. It is translated as CASSQGARAYEQYF. The V call is TRBV4-1, the J call TRBJ2-7; the D gene is possibly TRBD2 (5 bases). The CDR3 consists of 14 residues. V was trimmed by 1 base and J by 2 bases, leaving 9 bases between them. Germline CDR1 MGHRA, CDR2 YSYEKL.

Written as DNA, the CDR3 is TGTGCCAGCAGGAGACGGTCGGCAGACCCTGGGGCCAACGTCCTGACTTTC. Its protein product is CASRRRSADPGANVLTF. J is TRBJ2-6 and V is TRBV11-2, with D hard to call. V shed 6 bases and J shed 2 bases, with 17 bases lying between them. From germline, CDR1 is SGHAT and CDR2 FQNNGV. This CDR3 is built from 17 residues. Looking up the rest from reference TRBV11-2 and TRBJ2-6 gives the full variable domain: EAGVAQSPRYKIIEKRQSVAFWCNPISGHATLYWYQQILGQGPKLLIQFQNNGVVDDSQLPKDRFSAERLKGVDSTLKIQPAKLEDSAVYLCASRRRSADPGANVLTFGAGSRLTVL.

This sequence joins TRBV18 and TRBJ2-7; 8 bases match TRBD2. Trimming cost V 3 bases and J 0 bases; bases outside gene matches: 1. In germline, CDR1 is KGHSH, CDR2 LQKENI. The CDR3 has 14 amino acids. CDR3 in DNA: TGTGCCAGCTCACCTAGCGGGGACTCCTACGAGCAGTACTTC. Encoded protein: CASSPSGDSYEQYF.

V and J are TRBV19 and TRBJ1-3; D gene ambiguous. This CDR3 region has 14 residues. Germline V gene lookup returns CDR1 LNHDA and CDR2 SQIVND (reference sequence). The germline V and J ends were trimmed by 7 bases and 0 bases, with 10 bases remaining between them. The CDR3 sequence is CASKRRSSGNTIYF. CDR3 coding DNA: TGTGCCAGTAAGAGACGGTCCTCTGGAAACACCATATATTTT.

V and J are TRBV29-1 and TRBJ2-5; tentatively, D is TRBD1 or TRBD2 (6 bases each). The germline V and J ends were trimmed by 6 bases and 4 bases, with 24 bases remaining between them. Per the germline V gene, CDR1 is SQVTM and CDR2 is ANQGSEA. The CDR3 is 16 residues long. The CDR3 sequence is CSVSSGQTRVIETQYF. CDR3 coding DNA: TGCAGCGTGAGTTCAGGACAGACTAGGGTCATAGAGACCCAGTACTTC.

This sequence joins TRBV5-1 and TRBJ1-4; perhaps TRBD1 as D (5 bases). CDR3 length: 14 amino acids. Per the germline V gene, CDR1 is SGHRS and CDR2 is YFSETQ. V shed 0 bases and J shed 4 bases, with 7 bases lying between them. The CDR3 sequence: CASSLGQFNEKLFF. CDR3 bases: TGCGCCAGCAGCTTGGGACAGTTTAATGAAAAACTGTTTTTT.

The rearrangement joins TRBV6-6 to TRBJ2-1; D ambiguous. Between the trimmed V and J ends, which lost 6 bases and 9 bases, there was a span of 9 bases. Germline lookup yields CDR1 MNHNY and CDR2 SVGAGI (reference sequence). The CDR3 runs to 11 residues. Here the CDR3 DNA reads TGTGCCAGCAGCCCCCGAGGTGAGCAGTTCTTC. This translates into CASSPRGEQFF.

As to this clone: This sample also contains other DNA sequences that code for the same CDR3. V gene TRBV9 combines with J gene TRBJ1-1, with D possibly TRBD1 on 6 matching bases. V was pared by 2 bases and J by 3 bases, with 8 bases between. The CDR3 extends over 13 amino acids. Germline CDR1 SGDLS, CDR2 YYNGEE. DNA of the CDR3: TGTGCCAGCAGCGTGGCAGGGGACACTGAAGCTTTCTTT. Its translation is CASSVAGDTEAFF.

V usage is TRBV27 and J usage is TRBJ2-5; a possible D gene is TRBD2 (5 bases). This CDR3 is built from 17 residues. The V gene lost 6 bases and the J gene lost 0 bases, with 20 bases spanning the gap. Germline CDR1 is MNHEY and CDR2 is SMNVEV (reference sequence). CDR3 coding DNA: TGTGCCAGCAGCCTTATGTTTGACTATACCTACCAAGAGACCCAGTACTTC. It is translated as CASSLMFDYTYQETQYF.

This clone was observed a handful of times. The J gene is TRBJ1-6, the V gene TRBV19; D is possibly TRBD1 (6 bases). V was pared by 4 bases and J by 5 bases, with 12 bases between. The CDR3 covers 15 residues. Germline V CDR1 and CDR2: LNHDA, SQIVND (reference sequence). The CDR3 is CASSTREGDNSPLHF. CDR3 coding DNA: TGTGCCAGTAGTACCCGGGAGGGGGATAATTCACCCCTCCACTTT.